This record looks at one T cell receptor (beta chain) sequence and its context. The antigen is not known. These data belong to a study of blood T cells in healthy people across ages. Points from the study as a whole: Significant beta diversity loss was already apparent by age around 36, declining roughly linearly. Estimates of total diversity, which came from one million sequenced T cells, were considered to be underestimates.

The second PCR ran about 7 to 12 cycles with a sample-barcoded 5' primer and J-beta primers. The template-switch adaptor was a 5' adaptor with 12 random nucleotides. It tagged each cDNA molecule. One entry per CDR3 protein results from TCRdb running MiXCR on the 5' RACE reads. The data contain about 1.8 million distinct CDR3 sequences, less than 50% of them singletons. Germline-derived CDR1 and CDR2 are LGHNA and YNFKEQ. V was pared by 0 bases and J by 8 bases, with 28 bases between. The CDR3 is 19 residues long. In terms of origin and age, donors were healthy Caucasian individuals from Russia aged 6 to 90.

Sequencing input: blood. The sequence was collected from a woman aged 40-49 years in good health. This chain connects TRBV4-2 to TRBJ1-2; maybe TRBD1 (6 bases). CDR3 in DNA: TGTGCCAGCAGCCAAGAAGACGGTAGCCTTTTACAGGGCTTCGACGGCTACACCTTC. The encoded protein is CASSQEDGSLLQGFDGYTF.